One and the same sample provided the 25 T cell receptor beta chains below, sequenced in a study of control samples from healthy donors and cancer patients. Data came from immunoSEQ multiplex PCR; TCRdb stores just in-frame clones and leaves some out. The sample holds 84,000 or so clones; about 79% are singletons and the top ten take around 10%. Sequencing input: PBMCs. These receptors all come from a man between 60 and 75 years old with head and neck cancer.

CDR3: CASSPGLAGGYNEQFF. The CDR3 DNA reads TGTGCCAGCTCACCGGGACTAGCGGGAGGGTACAATGAGCAGTTCTTC. This chain uses TRBV18 with TRBJ2-1, with 16 bases matching TRBD2. The CDR3 length is 16 residues. J lost 4 bases, V lost 3 bases, and 0 bases had no gene match. Germline V CDR1 and CDR2: KGHSH, LQKENI.

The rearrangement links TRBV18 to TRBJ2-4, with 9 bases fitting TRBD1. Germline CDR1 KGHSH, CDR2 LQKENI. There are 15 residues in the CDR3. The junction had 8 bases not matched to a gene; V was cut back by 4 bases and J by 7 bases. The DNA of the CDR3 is TGTGCCAGCTCACTCAGGGACAGGGATCCTAACATTCAGTACTTC. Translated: CASSLRDRDPNIQYF.

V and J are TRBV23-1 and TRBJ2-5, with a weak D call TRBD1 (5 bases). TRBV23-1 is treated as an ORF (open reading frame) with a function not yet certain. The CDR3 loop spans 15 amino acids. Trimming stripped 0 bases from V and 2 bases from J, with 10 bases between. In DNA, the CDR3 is TGCGCCAGCAGTCAATCGGGGCAGGGTCAAGAGACCCAGTACTTC. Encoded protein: CASSQSGQGQETQYF.

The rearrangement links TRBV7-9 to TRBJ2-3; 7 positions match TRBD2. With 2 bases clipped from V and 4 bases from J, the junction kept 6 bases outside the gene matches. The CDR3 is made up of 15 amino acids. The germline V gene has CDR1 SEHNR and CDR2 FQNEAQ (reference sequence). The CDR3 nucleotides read TGTGCCAGCAGCTTATCTGGGGGAGGGGCAGATACGCAGTATTTT. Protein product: CASSLSGGGADTQYF. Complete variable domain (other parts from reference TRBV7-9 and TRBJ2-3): DTGVSQNPRHKITKRGQNVTFRCDPISEHNRLYWYRQTLGQGPEFLTYFQNEAQLEKSRLLSDRFSAERPKGSFSTLEIQRTEQGDSAMYLCASSLSGGGADTQYFGPGTRLTVL.

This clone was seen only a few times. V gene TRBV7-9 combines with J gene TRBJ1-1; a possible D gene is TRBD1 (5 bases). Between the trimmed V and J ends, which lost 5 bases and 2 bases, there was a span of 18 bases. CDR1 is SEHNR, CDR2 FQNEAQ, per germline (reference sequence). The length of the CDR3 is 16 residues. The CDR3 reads CASSPPGGRGNTEAFF. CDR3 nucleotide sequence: TGTGCCAGCAGCCCACCCGGGGGACGGGGAAACACTGAAGCTTTCTTT.

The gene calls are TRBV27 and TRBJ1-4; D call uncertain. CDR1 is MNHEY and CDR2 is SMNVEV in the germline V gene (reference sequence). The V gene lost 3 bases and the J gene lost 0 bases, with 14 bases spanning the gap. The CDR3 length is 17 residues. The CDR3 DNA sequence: TGTGCCAGCAGTTTGCAGGTCAAAATCACAACTAATGAAAAACTGTTTTTT. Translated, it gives CASSLQVKITTNEKLFF.

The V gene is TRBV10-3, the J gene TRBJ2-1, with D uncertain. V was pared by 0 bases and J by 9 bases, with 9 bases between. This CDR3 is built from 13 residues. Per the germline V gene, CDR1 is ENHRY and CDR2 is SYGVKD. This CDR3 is CAISESNGPEQFF. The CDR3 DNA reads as TGTGCCATCAGTGAGTCCAACGGCCCTGAGCAGTTCTTC.

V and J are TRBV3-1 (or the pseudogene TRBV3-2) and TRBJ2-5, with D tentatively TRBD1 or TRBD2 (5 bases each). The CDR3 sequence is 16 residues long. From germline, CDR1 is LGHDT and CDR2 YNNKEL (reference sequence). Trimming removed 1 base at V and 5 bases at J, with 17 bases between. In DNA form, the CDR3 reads TGTGCCAGCAGCCAAGGGTACAGGCGGGCCTGGGAGACCCAGTACTTC. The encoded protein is CASSQGYRRAWETQYF.

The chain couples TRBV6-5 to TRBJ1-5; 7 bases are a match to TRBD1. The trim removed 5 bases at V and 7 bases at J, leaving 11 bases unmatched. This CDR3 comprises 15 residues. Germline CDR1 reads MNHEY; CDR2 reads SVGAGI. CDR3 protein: CASSSKVRGLQPQHF. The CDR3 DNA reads TGTGCCAGCAGTAGTAAAGTCAGGGGGTTGCAGCCCCAGCATTTT.

The DNA of the CDR3 is TGTGCCTGGAGTCAGGGACAGGGGCTGGAAAAACTGTTTTTT. This codes for CAWSQGQGLEKLFF. The chain links TRBV30 to TRBJ1-4, with 10 bases identical to TRBD1. J was trimmed by 8 bases and V by 2 bases; bases with no gene match: 5. Germline CDR1 and CDR2: GTSNPN and SVGIG (reference sequence). The CDR3 has 14 amino acids.

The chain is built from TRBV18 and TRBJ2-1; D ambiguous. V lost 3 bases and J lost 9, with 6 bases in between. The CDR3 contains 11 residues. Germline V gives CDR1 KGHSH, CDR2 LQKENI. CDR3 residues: CASSPLGEQFF. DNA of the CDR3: TGTGCCAGCTCACCCCTAGGTGAGCAGTTCTTC.

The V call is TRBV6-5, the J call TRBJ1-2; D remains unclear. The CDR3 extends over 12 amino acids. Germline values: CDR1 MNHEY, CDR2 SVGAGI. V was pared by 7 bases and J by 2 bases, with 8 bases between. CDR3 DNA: TGTGCCAGCACCGGCAACAACTATGGCTACACCTTC. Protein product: CASTGNNYGYTF.

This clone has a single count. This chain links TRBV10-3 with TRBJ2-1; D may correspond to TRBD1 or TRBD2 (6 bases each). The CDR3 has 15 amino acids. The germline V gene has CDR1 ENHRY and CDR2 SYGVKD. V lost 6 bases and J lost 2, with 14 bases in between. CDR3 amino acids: CAIRGGTQTYNEQFF. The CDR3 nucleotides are TGTGCCATCAGAGGGGGGACGCAGACCTACAATGAGCAGTTCTTC.

The CDR3 protein is CASSLSKMNTEAFF. CDR3 in DNA: TGTGCCAGCAGCTTAAGTAAGATGAACACTGAAGCTTTCTTT. The chain links TRBV7-2 to TRBJ1-1; no reliable D call. Trimming shortened V by 2 bases and J by 0 bases, and 7 bases separated the two germline ends. Germline CDR1 is SGHTA and CDR2 is FQGNSA. The CDR3 consists of 14 residues.

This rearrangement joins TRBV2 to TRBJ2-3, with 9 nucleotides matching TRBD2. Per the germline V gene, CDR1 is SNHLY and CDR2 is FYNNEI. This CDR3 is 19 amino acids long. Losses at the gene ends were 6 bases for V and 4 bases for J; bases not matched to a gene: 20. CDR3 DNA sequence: TGTGCCAGCAGGAGGGGCTCACCGGGACTAGCAATAGTCTCAGATACGCAGTATTTT. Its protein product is CASRRGSPGLAIVSDTQYF.

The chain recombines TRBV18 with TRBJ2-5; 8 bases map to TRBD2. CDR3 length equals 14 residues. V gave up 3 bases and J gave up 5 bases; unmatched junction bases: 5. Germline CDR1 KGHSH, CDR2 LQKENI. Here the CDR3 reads CASSPGAGGETQYF. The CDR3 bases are TGTGCCAGCTCACCCGGGGCGGGAGGCGAGACCCAGTACTTC.

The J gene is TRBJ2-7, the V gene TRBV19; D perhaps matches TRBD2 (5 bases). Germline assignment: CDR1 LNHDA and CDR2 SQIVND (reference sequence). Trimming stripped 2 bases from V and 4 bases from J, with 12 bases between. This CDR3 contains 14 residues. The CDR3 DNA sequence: TGTGCCAGTAGTATATCCGGGAACCTATACGAGCAGTACTTC. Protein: CASSISGNLYEQYF.

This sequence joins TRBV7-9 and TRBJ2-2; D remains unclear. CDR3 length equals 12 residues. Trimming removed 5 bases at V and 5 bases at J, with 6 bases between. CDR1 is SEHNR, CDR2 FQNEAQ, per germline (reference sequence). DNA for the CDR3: TGTGCCAGCAGCCGGGTAACCGGGGAGCTGTTTTTT. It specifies CASSRVTGELFF.

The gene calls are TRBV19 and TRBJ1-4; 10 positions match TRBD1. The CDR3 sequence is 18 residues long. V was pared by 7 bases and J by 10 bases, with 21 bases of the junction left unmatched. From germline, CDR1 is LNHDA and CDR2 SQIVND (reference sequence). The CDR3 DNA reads TGTGCCAGTAATGGCCGGGACAGGGGCGTCGCCGGCCTTGGAAAACTGTTTTTT. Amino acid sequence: CASNGRDRGVAGLGKLFF.

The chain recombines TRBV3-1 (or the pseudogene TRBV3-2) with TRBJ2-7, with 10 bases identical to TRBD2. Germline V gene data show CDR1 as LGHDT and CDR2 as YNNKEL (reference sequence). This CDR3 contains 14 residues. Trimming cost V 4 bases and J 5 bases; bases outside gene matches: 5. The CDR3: CASSLRTSGHEQYF. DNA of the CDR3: TGTGCCAGCAGCCTTAGGACTAGCGGTCACGAGCAGTACTTC.

The DNA of the CDR3 is TGTGCCAGCAGCTCGCCATACAGGAAGGGCACTGAAGCTTTCTTT. Translating it yields CASSSPYRKGTEAFF. The V and J genes are TRBV7-9 and TRBJ1-1; a possible D gene is TRBD1 (5 bases). The CDR3 runs 15 residues. CDR1 SEHNR and CDR2 FQNEAQ come from the germline V gene (reference sequence). Trimming stripped 4 bases from V and 4 bases from J, with 16 bases between.

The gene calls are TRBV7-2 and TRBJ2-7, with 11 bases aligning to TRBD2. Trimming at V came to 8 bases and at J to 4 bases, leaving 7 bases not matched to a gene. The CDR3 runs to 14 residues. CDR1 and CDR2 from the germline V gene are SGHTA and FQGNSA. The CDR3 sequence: CASGLAGGLYEQYF. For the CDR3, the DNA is TGTGCCAGCGGGCTAGCGGGAGGATTATACGAGCAGTACTTC.

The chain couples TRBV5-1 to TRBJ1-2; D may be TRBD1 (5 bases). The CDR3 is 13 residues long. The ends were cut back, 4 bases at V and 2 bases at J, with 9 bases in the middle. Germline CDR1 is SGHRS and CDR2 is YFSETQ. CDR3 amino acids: CASSARQNYGYTF. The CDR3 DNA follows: TGCGCCAGCAGCGCCCGACAGAACTATGGCTACACCTTC. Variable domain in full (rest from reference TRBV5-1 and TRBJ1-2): KAGVTQTPRYLIKTRGQQVTLSCSPISGHRSVSWYQQTPGQGLQFLFEYFSETQRNKGNFPGRFSGRQFSNSRSEMNVSTLELGDSALYLCASSARQNYGYTFGSGTRLTVV.

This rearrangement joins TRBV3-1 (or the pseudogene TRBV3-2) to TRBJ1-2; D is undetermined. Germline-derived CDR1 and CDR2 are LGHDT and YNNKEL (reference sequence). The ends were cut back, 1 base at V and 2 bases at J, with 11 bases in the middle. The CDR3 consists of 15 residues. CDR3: CASSQGRATNYGYTF. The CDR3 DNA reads TGTGCCAGCAGCCAAGGACGGGCTACAAACTATGGCTACACCTTC.

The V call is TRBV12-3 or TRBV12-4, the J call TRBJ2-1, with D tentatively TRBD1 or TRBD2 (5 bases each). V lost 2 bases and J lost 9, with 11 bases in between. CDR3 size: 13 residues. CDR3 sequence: CASSLITGGEQFF. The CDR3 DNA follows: TGTGCCAGCAGTTTAATAACTGGGGGTGAGCAGTTCTTC.